This TCR beta chain was captured by sequencing in a study of cytomegalovirus exposure and HLA in healthy donors. Primers: 60 Vbeta forward and 13 Jbeta reverse. Clones were read by immunoSEQ multiplex PCR, and TCRdb kept only the in-frame ones, dropping some. The sample lists 30,000 to 45,000 clones, just over 85% occurring once. CDR3 size: 11 residues. Trimming removed 3 bases from V and 5 bases from J, with 7 bases in between. CDR1 is GTSNPN, CDR2 SVGIG, per germline (reference sequence). Sample: PBMCs. V and J are TRBV30 and TRBJ2-5, with unresolved D. The clonotype comes from a woman aged 40 to 50 in good health and CMV-seropositive. This CDR3 is CAWSARETQYF. The CDR3, as DNA: TGTGCCTGGAGCGCGAGGGAGACCCAGTACTTC.